The next 23 T cell receptor beta chains were all read from a single sample in a study of beta chain features in type 1 diabetes. Study-level findings and limits: Moderately but significantly shorter TCRB CDR3s were found in Type 1 diabetes patients in all four CD4+ subsets.

The isolated RNA, all of it, was reverse transcribed, so expressed TCRB transcripts were what got sequenced. TCRdb keeps only in-frame clones here, not all; method: immunoSEQ multiplex PCR. This sample has fewer than 400,000 clones, with around 9% found just once. Antigens for these TCRs are unknown. The sample comprised central memory CD4+ T cells from blood. These receptors were taken from a man aged 25 to 45 with type 1 diabetes.

V and J are TRBV7-2 and TRBJ2-5; 8 bases line up with TRBD1. The CDR3 loop spans 13 amino acids. The V segment lost 4 bases and the J segment 5 bases; nucleotides outside the gene matches: 3. Germline V lookup: CDR1 SGHTA, CDR2 FQGNSA. The CDR3 loop is CASSWGQAETQYF. In DNA, the CDR3 is TGTGCCAGCAGCTGGGGACAGGCGGAGACCCAGTACTTC.

This clone has more than one count but fewer than ten. This sequence joins TRBV7-2 and TRBJ1-1, with D perhaps TRBD1 (6 bases). The V gene lost 3 bases and the J gene lost 2 bases, with 10 bases spanning the gap. The CDR3 covers 14 residues. Germline V gene lookup returns CDR1 SGHTA and CDR2 FQGNSA. The CDR3 DNA reads TGTGCCAGCAGCTTTCACAGGGATAACACTGAAGCTTTCTTT. Protein sequence: CASSFHRDNTEAFF.

The table lists this clone with a few counts. This chain uses TRBV9 with TRBJ2-3, with TRBD1 matching 7 bases. Germline lookup yields CDR1 SGDLS and CDR2 YYNGEE. The CDR3 runs 14 residues. V shed 1 base and J 4 bases; nucleotides not matched to a gene: 3. CDR3 loop: CASSVLDRADTQYF. The CDR3 DNA follows: TGTGCCAGCAGCGTATTAGACAGGGCAGATACGCAGTATTTT.

This chain uses TRBV29-1 with TRBJ1-1; D gene uncertain. This CDR3 region has 12 residues. Deletions cut 4 bases from V and 1 base from J, with 7 bases between. From germline, CDR1 is SQVTM and CDR2 ANQGSEA. CDR3 DNA: TGCAGCGTTGGACCGACGAACACTGAAGCTTTCTTT. Encoded protein: CSVGPTNTEAFF.

This clone occurred a few times. V usage is TRBV28 and J usage is TRBJ1-1, with D unclear. Germline V CDR1 and CDR2: MDHEN, SYDVKM. The CDR3 runs to 12 residues. V was cut by 8 bases and J by 1 base, with 8 bases left in between. CDR3: CASVESNTEAFF. CDR3 bases: TGTGCCAGCGTGGAGTCGAACACTGAAGCTTTCTTT.

CDR3 sequence (DNA): TGTGCCGGCAAGACTGGCCGGGAGCTGTTTTTT. This translates into CAGKTGRELFF. The rearrangement links TRBV6-6 to TRBJ2-2; D gene ambiguous. V lost 11 bases, J lost 9 bases, and 13 bases lay in between. CDR1 MNHNY and CDR2 SVGAGI come from the germline V gene (reference sequence). The CDR3 covers 11 residues.

The chain recombines TRBV6-5 with TRBJ1-1; 7 nucleotides align to TRBD1. V trimming: 0 bases; J trimming: 4 bases; junction bases outside the gene matches: 2. In germline, CDR1 is MNHEY, CDR2 SVGAGI. The CDR3 runs 14 residues. CDR3 coding DNA: TGTGCCAGCAGTTACTCAGGGGGCGGCACTGAAGCTTTCTTT. Its translation: CASSYSGGGTEAFF.

This clone was observed a handful of times. J is TRBJ1-2 and V is TRBV5-1; 8 bases line up with TRBD1. The CDR3 sequence is 15 residues long. Germline values: CDR1 SGHRS, CDR2 YFSETQ. V lost 0 bases, J lost 5 bases, and 6 bases stayed unmatched. The CDR3 is CASSLDSGTGYGYTF. The CDR3 coding sequence is TGCGCCAGCAGCTTGGACTCCGGGACAGGATATGGCTACACCTTC. Full variable domain (missing parts from reference TRBV5-1 and TRBJ1-2): KAGVTQTPRYLIKTRGQQVTLSCSPISGHRSVSWYQQTPGQGLQFLFEYFSETQRNKGNFPGRFSGRQFSNSRSEMNVSTLELGDSALYLCASSLDSGTGYGYTFGSGTRLTVV.

V gene TRBV6-1 combines with J gene TRBJ2-1, with no clear D. This CDR3 is built from 16 residues. V was clipped by 2 bases and J by 2 bases, with 13 bases between them. Germline CDR1 MNHNS, CDR2 SASEGT. CDR3 coding DNA: TGTGCCAGCAGTGAACGGCAGGCCTTACCCTACAATGAGCAGTTCTTC. Encoded protein: CASSERQALPYNEQFF.

The genes are TRBV10-3 and TRBJ1-2, with D uncertain. Germline V gene sequence: CDR1 ENHRY, CDR2 SYGVKD. With 2 bases removed from V and 2 bases from J, the gap between germline ends came to 12 bases. The CDR3 totals 15 residues. The CDR3 DNA follows: TGTGCCATCAGTGAGACCGAACCGCTAAACTATGGCTACACCTTC. Protein: CAISETEPLNYGYTF.

The chain carries TRBV5-7 and TRBJ1-1, with TRBD1 identical over 10 bases. TRBV5-7 has ORF status, its function being uncertain. With 3 bases clipped from V and 5 bases from J, the junction kept 4 bases outside the gene matches. The CDR3 extends over 14 amino acids. In nucleotides, the CDR3 is TGTGCCAGCAGCTGCCGGGACAGGGGAACTGAAGCTTTCTTT. Residues: CASSCRDRGTEAFF.

This sequence joins TRBV5-1 and TRBJ2-7, with 9 bases matching TRBD1. V dropped 4 bases and J dropped 5; count of bases not matched to a gene: 10. The CDR3 contains 15 residues. Germline-derived CDR1 and CDR2 are SGHRS and YFSETQ. CDR3 nucleotides: TGCGCCAGCAGCGGAAGGGACAGGGCTATACACGAGCAGTACTTC. Amino acids: CASSGRDRAIHEQYF.

In this sample, this clone turned up many times. The chain links TRBV11-2 to TRBJ1-1, with a possible D match to TRBD1 (6 bases). Deletions cut 5 bases from V and 6 bases from J, with 16 bases between. The germline V gene has CDR1 SGHAT and CDR2 FQNNGV. The CDR3 sequence is 14 residues long. The CDR3 protein is CASSPLTGKPEAFF. DNA of the CDR3: TGTGCCAGCAGCCCACTAACAGGGAAGCCTGAAGCTTTCTTT.

This clone was detected only a few times. This chain connects TRBV5-1 to TRBJ1-1; D is ambiguous. The CDR3 totals 13 residues. V lost 4 bases and J lost 10, with 17 bases in between. CDR1 SGHRS and CDR2 YFSETQ come from the germline V gene. CDR3 sequence (DNA): TGCGCCAGCAGCCCCTCCCCGGCGGAAGCAGCTTTCTTT. Its protein product is CASSPSPAEAAFF.

The sample holds a few counts of this clone. The chain recombines TRBV12-5 with TRBJ1-5; D unclear. Germline V gives CDR1 LGHNT, CDR2 FRNRAP. V was shortened by 6 bases and J by 0 bases, with 6 bases between the two germline ends. CDR3 length: 13 amino acids. The CDR3: CASGVYSNQPQHF. The CDR3 coding sequence is TGTGCTAGTGGCGTATATAGCAATCAGCCCCAGCATTTT.

This clone was seen only a few times. The chain joins TRBV7-9 to TRBJ1-2; unclear D gene. Germline V gene lookup returns CDR1 SEHNR and CDR2 FQNEAQ (reference sequence). The CDR3 covers 17 residues. Deletions cut 2 bases from V and 4 bases from J, with 20 bases between. CDR3 in DNA: TGTGCCAGCAGCTTATCGCCTGAGGGTCTGAGCTTCTATGGCTACACCTTC. Residues: CASSLSPEGLSFYGYTF.

This clone was counted a few times. The J gene is TRBJ1-1, the V gene TRBV6-4, with D hard to call. The CDR3 loop spans 13 amino acids. Trimming removed 3 bases from V and 1 base from J, with 6 bases in between. Per germline, CDR1 MRHNA and CDR2 SNTAGT. The CDR3 reads CASSEAQNTEAFF. In nucleotides, the CDR3 is TGTGCCAGCAGTGAAGCACAGAACACTGAAGCTTTCTTT.

This rearrangement joins TRBV5-6 to TRBJ1-2, with TRBD1 identical over 9 bases. The CDR3 sequence is 15 residues long. CDR1 and CDR2 (germline): SGHDT, YYEEEE. V lost 4 bases, J lost 3 bases, and 7 bases stayed unmatched. The CDR3 nucleotides are TGTGCCAGCAGCCTGGGCACAGGGGGCCACTATGGCTACACCTTC. It specifies CASSLGTGGHYGYTF.

In this sample, this clone turned up many times. The V call is TRBV9, the J call TRBJ1-1; 9 bases agree with TRBD1. The length of the CDR3 is 14 residues. Looked up from germline, CDR1 is SGDLS and CDR2 is YYNGEE. J gave up 7 bases and V 5 bases, and 9 bases lay outside the gene matches. The CDR3 loop reads CASSRGQGRDEAFF. DNA of the CDR3: TGTGCCAGCAGTCGAGGACAGGGGCGGGATGAAGCTTTCTTT. The full variable domain, completed using reference TRBV9 and TRBJ1-1, is DSGVTQTPKHLITATGQRVTLRCSPRSGDLSVYWYQQSLDQGLQFLIQYYNGEERAKGNILERFSAQQFPDLHSELNLSSLELGDSALYFCASSRGQGRDEAFFGQGTRLTVV.

To note about this clone: Other DNA variants within this sample encode the same CDR3. V gene TRBV11-2 combines with J gene TRBJ1-2, with D possibly TRBD1 on 6 matching bases. The germline V and J ends were trimmed by 6 bases and 2 bases, with 10 bases remaining between them. Germline loops: CDR1 SGHAT, CDR2 FQNNGV. The CDR3 totals 13 residues. CDR3 DNA: TGTGCCAGCAGTCCGGACAGAAACTATGGCTACACCTTC. This translates into CASSPDRNYGYTF. Complete variable domain (other parts from reference TRBV11-2 and TRBJ1-2): EAGVAQSPRYKIIEKRQSVAFWCNPISGHATLYWYQQILGQGPKLLIQFQNNGVVDDSQLPKDRFSAERLKGVDSTLKIQPAKLEDSAVYLCASSPDRNYGYTFGSGTRLTVV.

A few counts support this clone. V usage is TRBV4-2 and J usage is TRBJ1-1, with 11 bases fitting TRBD1. CDR1 is LGHNA and CDR2 is YNFKEQ in the germline V gene. The CDR3 runs 13 residues. V lost 4 bases, J lost 8 bases, and 3 bases stayed unmatched. DNA of the CDR3: TGTGCCAGCAGCCCTGGACAGGGGGCGGAAGCTTTCTTT. Translated: CASSPGQGAEAFF.

This clone was found many times. The chain couples TRBV4-3 to TRBJ2-3; the match to TRBD2 covers 8 bases. The V gene's germline CDR1 is LGHNA and CDR2 YSLEER. The CDR3 has 15 residues. After removal of 4 bases from V and 0 bases from J, the junction contained 3 bases not matched to a gene. The CDR3 loop is CASSLSGASTDTQYF. In DNA, the CDR3 is TGCGCCAGCAGCCTTAGCGGGGCCAGCACAGATACGCAGTATTTT.

CDR3: CASSLQPSSGYEQYF. CDR3 DNA: TGTGCCAGCAGCTTACAGCCCTCATCGGGCTACGAGCAGTACTTC. The rearrangement joins TRBV7-2 to TRBJ2-7; no clear D. The CDR3 consists of 15 residues. Germline lookup yields CDR1 SGHTA and CDR2 FQGNSA. V lost 2 bases and J 3 bases, leaving 14 bases between the germline ends.